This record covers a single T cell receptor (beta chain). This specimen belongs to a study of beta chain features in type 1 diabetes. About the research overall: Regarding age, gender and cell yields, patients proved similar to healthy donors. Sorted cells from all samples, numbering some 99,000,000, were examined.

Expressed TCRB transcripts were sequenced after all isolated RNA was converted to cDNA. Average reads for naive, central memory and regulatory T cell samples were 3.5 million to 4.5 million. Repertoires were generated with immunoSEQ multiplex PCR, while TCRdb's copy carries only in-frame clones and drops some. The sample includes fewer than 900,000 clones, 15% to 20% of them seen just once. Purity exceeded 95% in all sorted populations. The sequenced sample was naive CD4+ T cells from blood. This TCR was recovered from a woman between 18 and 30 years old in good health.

CDR3 nucleotide sequence: TGTGCCAGCAGTGTAAACGGGAGGACCGGGGAGCTGTTTTTT. This encodes CASSVNGRTGELFF. The rearrangement links TRBV25-1 to TRBJ2-2; 7 bases fit TRBD2. V was clipped by 4 bases and J by 5 bases; unmatched bases: 4. The CDR3 is 14 amino acids. Germline lookup yields CDR1 MGHDK and CDR2 SYGVNS.